Below, 10 T cell receptor beta chains from the same sample are listed, as sequenced in a study of vaccination and CD4 T cells after COVID-19 (dated by TCRdb to the early 2020s). The library was generated by PCR. TCRdb records Illumina iSeq 100 as the sequencer. TCR sequencing of DNA from cultured CD4+ T cells used the Oncomine TCR Beta short-read assay at the Johns Hopkins FTIC core. TCRdb reprocessed the public reads (quality trimming at Q25 with fastp, clone calling with MiXCR) and kept in-frame beta chains. Rows merge per CDR3 protein into single entries with the most common DNA and genes. A total of 20,000 to 30,000 distinct CDR3 sequences appear in this sample, less than 50% of them only once. The ten top clones hold around 9.9% of the sample. Antigens of these TCRs are unknown. This specimen's treatment or condition label, per the study, means: approximately 9-day PBMC culture with coronavirus spike peptide pools or control peptides (ViraFEST assay).

Sequenced input: CD4+ T cells from blood, cultured in vitro. These receptors were taken from a human donor who had recovered from COVID-19.

This clonotype was found a few times. The J gene is TRBJ2-3, the V gene TRBV7-8; 10 bases are a match to TRBD2. V gave up 1 base and J gave up 3 bases; unmatched junction bases: 4. The germline CDR1 and CDR2 sequences are SGHVS and FQNEAQ. The CDR3 sequence is 16 residues long. CDR3 region: CASSLGKLAGTDTQYF. CDR3 DNA: TGTGCCAGCAGCTTAGGGAAACTAGCGGGGACAGATACGCAGTATTTT.

The chain links TRBV14 to TRBJ2-1; tentative D call: TRBD2 (6 bases). The germline V and J ends were trimmed by 4 bases and 6 bases, with 13 bases remaining between them. The CDR3 runs to 14 residues. Germline loops: CDR1 SGHDN, CDR2 FVKESK. CDR3 in amino acids: CASSPSSVINEQFF. As DNA, the CDR3 is TGTGCCAGCAGCCCTTCTAGCGTTATCAATGAGCAGTTCTTC.

The V call is TRBV20-1, the J call TRBJ2-4; possibly TRBD1 for D (6 bases). Per the germline V gene, CDR1 is DFQATT and CDR2 is SNEGSKA (reference sequence). V was shortened by 6 bases and J by 0 bases, with 18 bases between the two germline ends. The CDR3 extends over 16 amino acids. CDR3 bases: TGCAGTGCCCCGAGGTCAGGGGTCCTAGCCAAAAACATTCAGTACTTC. It specifies CSAPRSGVLAKNIQYF.

The chain uses TRBV5-1 and TRBJ1-1; D perhaps matches TRBD1 (5 bases). V lost 4 bases and J lost 0, with 10 bases in between. The CDR3 is 14 residues long. CDR1 is SGHRS and CDR2 is YFSETQ in the germline V gene. The CDR3 protein is CASSPGTVNTEAFF. In nucleotides, the CDR3 is TGCGCCAGCAGCCCCGGGACGGTGAACACTGAAGCTTTCTTT.

This chain links TRBV28 with TRBJ2-2, with 8 bases aligning to TRBD1. The germline gives CDR1 MDHEN, CDR2 SYDVKM. This CDR3 comprises 16 residues. The V gene end was trimmed by 5 bases and the J gene end by 1 base; junction bases not matched to a gene: 6. The CDR3 nucleotides read TGTGCCAGCAGTCCGCGGACAGGGATGAACACCGGGGAGCTGTTTTTT. Translation: CASSPRTGMNTGELFF.

The J gene is TRBJ2-2, the V gene TRBV7-2, with D unresolved. The CDR3 has 13 amino acids. V gave up 5 bases and J gave up 4 bases, with 8 bases separating them. In germline, CDR1 is SGHTA, CDR2 FQGNSA. DNA of the CDR3: TGTGCCAGCAGCCCTCGGAGCACCGGGGAGCTGTTTTTT. Protein: CASSPRSTGELFF. Together with reference TRBV7-2 and TRBJ2-2, the CDR3 gives the full variable domain: GAGVSQSPSNKVTEKGKDVELRCDPISGHTALYWYRQSLGQGLEFLIYFQGNSAPDKSGLPSDRFSAERTGGSVSTLTIQRTQQEDSAVYLCASSPRSTGELFFGEGSRLTVL.

This rearrangement joins TRBV27 to TRBJ2-3; 8 nucleotides match TRBD2. Germline CDR1 and CDR2: MNHEY and SMNVEV (reference sequence). J gave up 2 bases and V 5 bases, and 15 bases lay outside the gene matches. The CDR3 spans 18 residues. CDR3 in amino acids: CASSPRQGSGKYTDTQYF. DNA for the CDR3: TGTGCCAGCAGTCCGAGGCAAGGTAGCGGGAAATACACAGATACGCAGTATTTT.

The chain carries TRBV28 and TRBJ1-2; no clear D. From germline, CDR1 is MDHEN and CDR2 SYDVKM. Trimming pared 9 bases from V and 2 bases from J, leaving 7 bases between. This CDR3 contains 11 residues. For the CDR3, the DNA is TGTGCCAGTCTGAAGAACTATGGCTACACCTTC. Protein product: CASLKNYGYTF.

This clonotype was seen only a few times. CDR3 loop: CASSYAPGRGTYNEQFF. The CDR3, as DNA: TGTGCCAGCAGTTACGCCCCGGGGCGGGGGACCTACAATGAGCAGTTCTTC. The V call is TRBV6-5, the J call TRBJ2-1; 7 bases are a match to TRBD2. V gave up 2 bases and J gave up 2 bases; unmatched junction bases: 9. Germline V gives CDR1 MNHEY, CDR2 SVGAGI. This CDR3 comprises 17 residues.

This chain connects TRBV19 to TRBJ2-7; TRBD2 matches at 10 bases. Germline-derived CDR1 and CDR2 are LNHDA and SQIVND (reference sequence). The trim removed 9 bases at V and 1 base at J, leaving 6 bases unmatched. This CDR3 contains 14 residues. The chain's CDR3 is CASRTSGKSYEQYF. CDR3 DNA: TGTGCCAGCAGGACTAGCGGAAAATCCTACGAGCAGTACTTC. The complete variable domain, with remaining parts taken from reference TRBV19 and TRBJ2-7, reads DGGITQSPKYLFRKEGQNVTLSCEQNLNHDAMYWYRQDPGQGLRLIYYSQIVNDFQKGDIAEGYSVSREKKESFPLTVTSAQKNPTAFYLCASRTSGKSYEQYFGPGTRLTVT.